The clone carrying this TCR beta chain was counted many times. These data come from a study of neurological immune-mediated disorders. The CDR3 sequence is 14 residues long. Germline lookup yields CDR1 MNHEY and CDR2 SVGAGI. V was pared by 5 bases and J by 0 bases, with 8 bases between. TCRdb reanalysed the 5' RACE reads using MiXCR and keeps one entry per CDR3 protein. This table holds 60,000 to 70,000 distinct CDR3 sequences, roughly 5% found once. V gene TRBV6-5 combines with J gene TRBJ2-4; D remains unclear. The sequencing sample was made of PBMCs. The TCR sequence derives from a human donor with multiple sclerosis. The donor label of this sample is uncertain. The CDR3 spells CASSKDLAKNIQYF. For the CDR3, the DNA is TGTGCCAGCAGTAAGGATCTAGCCAAAAACATTCAGTACTTC.